Sequencing of this T cell receptor (beta chain) was carried out in a study of glioma-infiltrating T cells. Only one count was recorded for this clonotype. Its antigen is unidentified. At one end the junction does not follow the germline gene, possibly because of a read error. Study-wide findings and caveats: Gliomas, especially low-grade, showed above-expected tissue-blood divergence; non-neoplastic patients showed below. Very few CDR3 sequences were shared between tissue and blood.

Amplification of TCR alpha and beta CDR3 regions from RNA used iRepertoire nested multiplex PCR. Using its own MiXCR run on the multiplex PCR reads, TCRdb lists one record per CDR3 protein. This table holds about 10,000 distinct CDR3 sequences, roughly 53% found once. The receptor was isolated from a human donor with low-grade glioma or glioblastoma, undergoing nonglioma brain surgery, or in good health (not recorded which). Sequenced sample: glioma tissue, nonneoplastic brain tissue, or PBMCs (not recorded which).

Here the CDR3 reads CASSEKAGSGIDTKYF. CDR3 DNA: TGTGCCAGCAGTGAGAAGGCGGGATCGGGCATAGATACGAAGTATTTT. The chain employs TRBV6-4 and TRBJ2-3; TRBD2 is a possible D gene (6 bases). In germline, CDR1 is MRHNA, CDR2 SNTAGT. This CDR3 has 16 amino acids.